What follows are 9 T cell receptor beta chains derived from one specimen sequenced in a study of tumor and adjacent non-tumor tissue in lung cancer. RNA was extracted from bulk tissue without any cell sorting. Three rounds of nested PCR, following a modified ARM-PCR protocol, produced the TCRbeta library. One entry per CDR3 protein, called by TCRdb with MiXCR from the multiplex PCR reads. This table holds 91,000 or so distinct CDR3 sequences, approximately 65% found once. The sequencing input was lung tumor tissue. The receptors stem from a man aged 55 to 70 with non-small cell lung cancer.

This clonotype was counted a few times. At one end, the junction sequence differs from germline, possibly due to a read error. V and J are TRBV20-1 and TRBJ2-1; maybe TRBD2 (5 bases). This CDR3 has 13 amino acids. CDR1 is DFQATT and CDR2 is SNEGSKA in the germline V gene (reference sequence). The CDR3 bases are TGCAGTGCTACCGACTACTCCTACAATGAGGAGTTCTTC. This encodes CSATDYSYNEEFF.

This chain connects TRBV20-1 to TRBJ2-3; D may be TRBD1 (5 bases). V was trimmed by 6 bases and J by 4 bases, leaving 8 bases between them. The CDR3 has 11 residues. Germline V gene lookup returns CDR1 DFQATT and CDR2 SNEGSKA (reference sequence). CDR3 DNA sequence: TGCAGTGCCGTAGGGGCAGATACGCAGTATTTT. Its translation is CSAVGADTQYF.

As for this clonotype: The CDR3 end shows no conserved phenylalanine or tryptophan, and so a read error is likely. This chain connects TRBV29-1 to TRBJ1-2, with 7 nucleotides matching TRBD1. Trimming cost V 7 bases and J 3 bases; bases outside gene matches: 5. CDR1 is SQVTM and CDR2 is ANQGSEA in the germline V gene. The CDR3 sequence is 12 residues long. Here the CDR3 reads CSGADRDYGYTL. DNA of the CDR3: TGCAGCGGTGCAGACAGGGACTATGGCTACACCCTC.

Details on this clonotype: A read error may explain this, as a much larger clone is one base away. The chain recombines TRBV20-1 with TRBJ2-3, with TRBD1 matching 8 bases. Germline V CDR1 and CDR2: DFQATT, SNEGSKA (reference sequence). The CDR3 is 14 residues long. With V trimmed by 2 bases and J by 5 bases, 6 bases remained unmatched. The CDR3 nucleotides read TGCAGTGCTAGACGGACAGGGAACATAGATACGCAGTATTTT. Its translation: CSARRTGNIDTQYF.

The chain recombines TRBV19 with TRBJ2-5; 9 bases are shared with TRBD1. The better agreement between TRBJ2-1 and the DNA end casts doubt on the J call. This CDR3 comprises 15 residues. Germline values: CDR1 LNHDA, CDR2 SQIVND (reference sequence). CDR3 region: CASKRGQGLQETQFF. Written as DNA, the CDR3 is TGTGCCAGTAAGCGCGGACAGGGGCTACAAGAGACCCAGTTCTTC.

On this clonotype itself: At one of its ends the junction is not consistent with the germline gene, which may arise from a read error. V gene TRBV20-1 combines with J gene TRBJ1-1; TRBD1 is a possible D gene (5 bases). CDR3 length equals 16 residues. In germline, CDR1 is DFQATT, CDR2 SNEGSKA (reference sequence). The CDR3 reads CSARGGAGTGNTEALF. In DNA, the CDR3 is TGCAGTGCTAGAGGGGGAGCCGGGACGGGGAACACTGAAGCTTTATTT.

Comments on this clonotype: The junction shows a germline mismatch at one end, possibly a read error. The rearrangement uses TRBV29-1 and TRBJ2-7; a possible D gene is TRBD2 (5 bases). The CDR3 extends over 12 amino acids. Germline CDR1 SQVTM, CDR2 ANQGSEA. Here the CDR3 reads CSAKICGYGQYF. Written as DNA, the CDR3 is TGCAGCGCCAAGATATGCGGGTACGGGCAGTACTTC.

In regard to this clonotype: Mismatch with germline at one junction end may stem from a read error. The genes are TRBV20-1 and TRBJ2-1; TRBD2 matches at 14 bases. Germline values: CDR1 DFQATT, CDR2 SNEGSKA (reference sequence). The CDR3 spans 15 residues. Written as DNA, the CDR3 is TGCAGTGTTACCCGACTAGCGGGGGGGCGGAATGAGGAGTTCTTC. This sequence encodes CSVTRLAGGRNEEFF.

As to this clonotype: Because the CDR3 is missing its conserved closing phenylalanine or tryptophan, this is likely a read error. This chain joins TRBV6-5 and TRBJ1-1; D uncertain. This CDR3 has 13 residues. Germline-derived CDR1 and CDR2 are MNHEY and SVGAGI. Here the CDR3 DNA reads TGTGTCAGCAGTTATGAGGTGAACACTGAAGCTTTCCTT. It is translated as CVSSYEVNTEAFL.